The sequence of this T cell receptor (beta chain) was determined in a study of cytomegalovirus exposure and HLA in healthy donors. Germline V gene lookup returns CDR1 SGHRS and CDR2 YFSETQ. CDR3 length: 15 amino acids. V trimming: 7 bases; J trimming: 6 bases; junction bases outside the gene matches: 9. The sample holds a few counts of this clone. The PCR had 60 Vbeta and 13 Jbeta primers. Data came from immunoSEQ multiplex PCR; TCRdb stores just in-frame clones and leaves some out. Among roughly 45,000 clones listed, more than 45% were seen once. The sequence was obtained from a man in his 60s in good health and CMV-seronegative. The sequenced sample was PBMCs. V is TRBV5-1 and J is TRBJ1-4, with 10 positions matching TRBD1. The DNA for the CDR3 is TGCGCCAGCGCTGAAGCCGGGACAGGGGATGAAAAACTGTTTTTT. It codes for CASAEAGTGDEKLFF.